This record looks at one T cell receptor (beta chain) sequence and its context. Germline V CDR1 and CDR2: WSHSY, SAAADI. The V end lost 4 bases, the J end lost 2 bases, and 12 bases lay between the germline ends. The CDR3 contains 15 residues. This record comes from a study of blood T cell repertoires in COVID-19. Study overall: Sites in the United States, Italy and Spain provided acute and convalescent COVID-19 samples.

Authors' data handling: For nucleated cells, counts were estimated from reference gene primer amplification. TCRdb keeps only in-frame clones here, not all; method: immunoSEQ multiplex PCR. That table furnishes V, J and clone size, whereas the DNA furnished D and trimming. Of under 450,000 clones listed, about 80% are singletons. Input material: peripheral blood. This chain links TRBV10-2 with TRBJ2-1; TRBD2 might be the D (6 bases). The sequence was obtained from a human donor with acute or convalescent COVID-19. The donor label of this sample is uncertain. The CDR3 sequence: CASSGTGGAYNEQFF. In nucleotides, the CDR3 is TGCGCCAGCAGTGGAACGGGCGGGGCCTACAATGAGCAGTTCTTC.